The 24 T cell receptor beta chains listed next were all sequenced from one sample in a study of T cell repertoires in cytomegalovirus infection. TCRdb independently ran MiXCR on the reads; one entry per CDR3 protein. The table has about 310,000 distinct CDR3 sequences, around 25% seen once. What these receptors recognize is not known. This sample comprised cultured PBMCs, obtained from culture after CMV antigen stimulation. The receptors were sampled from a human donor in good health (CMV status not recorded). Some clones in this sample may be carry-over from other donors' samples.

This clonotype was counted at least ten times. The chain links TRBV7-9 to TRBJ1-2; 8 bases map to TRBD1. The CDR3 runs 15 residues. The germline V gene encodes CDR1 SEHNR and CDR2 FQNEAQ (reference sequence). The junction had 11 bases not matched to a gene; V was cut back by 3 bases and J by 8 bases. The CDR3 coding sequence is TGTGCCAGCAGCTTTGAGGAGACAGGGGTGAGAGGCTACACCTTC. This codes for CASSFEETGVRGYTF. Full variable domain (missing parts from reference TRBV7-9 and TRBJ1-2): DTGVSQNPRHKITKRGQNVTFRCDPISEHNRLYWYRQTLGQGPEFLTYFQNEAQLEKSRLLSDRFSAERPKGSFSTLEIQRTEQGDSAMYLCASSFEETGVRGYTFGSGTRLTVV.

This chain joins TRBV27 and TRBJ2-7, with 7 positions matching TRBD2. Germline V gene data show CDR1 as MNHEY and CDR2 as SMNVEV (reference sequence). Germline trimming cut 4 bases from V and 6 bases from J; bases unmatched to any gene: 9. The CDR3 loop spans 14 amino acids. The CDR3 spells CASSSWTRMGEQYV. CDR3 DNA: TGTGCCAGCAGTTCCTGGACTAGGATGGGCGAGCAGTACGTC.

The chain recombines TRBV7-3 with TRBJ2-3; perhaps TRBD1 as D (5 bases). The germline gives CDR1 SGHTA, CDR2 FQGTGA. Trimming removed 2 bases at V and 0 bases at J, with 9 bases between. This CDR3 region has 15 residues. The CDR3 protein is CASSLDSISTDTQYF. The CDR3 bases are TGTGCCAGCAGCTTAGACAGTATCAGCACAGATACGCAGTATTTT.

V usage is TRBV11-2 and J usage is TRBJ1-1; TRBD1 might be the D (5 bases). The CDR3 sequence is 18 residues long. Trimming removed 4 bases from V and 6 bases from J, with 27 bases in between. Germline loops: CDR1 SGHAT, CDR2 FQNNGV. CDR3 in amino acids: CASSSLMGRILRRAEAFF. CDR3 DNA sequence: TGTGCCAGCAGCTCCTTAATGGGACGGATTCTCCGGCGGGCTGAAGCTTTCTTT.

This chain links TRBV9 with TRBJ2-3; possible D gene TRBD2, 5 bases. Trimming shortened V by 2 bases and J by 0 bases, and 10 bases separated the two germline ends. Germline loops: CDR1 SGDLS, CDR2 YYNGEE. The CDR3 is 15 amino acids. The chain's CDR3 is CASSVVGGSTDTQYF. The CDR3 nucleotides are TGTGCCAGCAGCGTCGTGGGCGGGAGCACAGATACGCAGTATTTT.

This clonotype was seen a few times. The chain joins TRBV10-2 to TRBJ2-3; 7 positions agree with TRBD2. The CDR3 is made up of 15 amino acids. Trimming at V came to 7 bases and at J to 1 base, leaving 8 bases not matched to a gene. Germline CDR1 is WSHSY and CDR2 is SAAADI. CDR3 loop: CASTFTSARTDTQYF. CDR3 coding DNA: TGCGCCAGCACCTTCACTAGCGCTCGCACAGATACGCAGTATTTT.

This rearrangement joins TRBV4-1 to TRBJ2-5; 10 bases line up with TRBD2. V lost 0 bases, J lost 5 bases, and 12 bases stayed unmatched. This CDR3 spans 18 amino acids. Germline CDR1 is MGHRA and CDR2 is YSYEKL. The CDR3 DNA sequence: TGCGCCAGCAGCCAAGATGAAAGCGGGAGGGGCCCCCGGGAGACCCAGTACTTC. This gives the protein CASSQDESGRGPRETQYF.

This chain uses TRBV27 with TRBJ2-5, with TRBD2 identical over 8 bases. Germline V lookup: CDR1 MNHEY, CDR2 SMNVEV (reference sequence). The CDR3 has 23 amino acids. With 6 bases clipped from V and 2 bases from J, the junction kept 32 bases outside the gene matches. CDR3 DNA sequence: TGTGCCAGCAGCCTCCAGAAGAGGGGACCCGGACTAGCCATATTTGGCGAACAAGAGACCCAGTACTTC. Translation gives CASSLQKRGPGLAIFGEQETQYF.

On this clonotype: Germline and junction disagree at one end, which may indicate a read error. The chain uses TRBV28 and TRBJ1-5, with 9 nucleotides matching TRBD1. The germline gives CDR1 MDHEN, CDR2 SYDVKM. CDR3 length equals 14 residues. In DNA form, the CDR3 reads TGTACCAGCAGTATGGGACAGGGACAACAGCCCCAGCATTTT. Translation: CTSSMGQGQQPQHF.

This clonotype was detected only a few times. The CDR3 loop reads CASSLGGLYTGELFF. For the CDR3, the DNA is TGTGCCAGCAGCTTAGGTGGCCTGTACACCGGGGAGCTGTTTTTT. The chain is built from TRBV7-9 and TRBJ2-2; D not resolved. Germline V gives CDR1 SEHNR, CDR2 FQNEAQ (reference sequence). This CDR3 region has 15 residues. V gave up 1 base and J gave up 3 bases, with 9 bases separating them.

This clonotype was detected only a few times. This CDR3 is CASSGDRGRATEAFF. CDR3 nucleotides: TGTGCCAGTAGTGGAGACAGGGGCAGGGCCACTGAAGCTTTCTTT. The chain recombines TRBV19 with TRBJ1-1; 8 nucleotides line up with TRBD1. The CDR3 loop spans 15 amino acids. The trim removed 5 bases at V and 4 bases at J, leaving 9 bases unmatched. The germline V gene has CDR1 LNHDA and CDR2 SQIVND (reference sequence).

This clonotype was counted at least ten times. V and J are TRBV7-2 and TRBJ2-3, with no clear D. The CDR3 has 15 amino acids. The ends were cut back, 1 base at V and 2 bases at J, with 10 bases in the middle. Looked up from germline, CDR1 is SGHTA and CDR2 is FQGNSA. The CDR3 region has the DNA TGTGCCAGCAGCTTAGGGGCAGGTGACACAGATACGCAGTATTTT. Translating it yields CASSLGAGDTDTQYF.

This clonotype showed up just a few times. The chain has TRBV29-1 and TRBJ1-2; TRBD1 might be the D (6 bases). The CDR3 is 12 amino acids. Per germline, CDR1 SQVTM and CDR2 ANQGSEA. The V end was cut by 5 bases, the J end by 4 bases, with 11 bases between. CDR3 sequence: CSVRGAGYGYTF. The CDR3 bases are TGCAGCGTTCGGGGGGCGGGCTATGGCTACACCTTC.

V gene TRBV10-2 combines with J gene TRBJ1-2; D unresolved. Germline lookup yields CDR1 WSHSY and CDR2 SAAADI. The V gene lost 2 bases and the J gene lost 4 bases, with 8 bases spanning the gap. CDR3 length: 13 residues. This chain's CDR3 is CASSELDLYGYTF. The CDR3 nucleotides are TGCGCCAGCAGTGAGCTTGACCTCTATGGCTACACCTTC.

This clonotype was seen a few times. The chain is built from TRBV12-3 or TRBV12-4 and TRBJ2-3; D gene unclear. This CDR3 is 12 amino acids long. V was cut by 8 bases and J by 1 base, with 7 bases left in between. The CDR3 loop is CASGWGTDTQYF. Written as DNA, the CDR3 is TGTGCCAGCGGTTGGGGCACAGATACGCAGTATTTT.

The V and J genes are TRBV7-9 and TRBJ2-3; D is unclear. V was shortened by 3 bases and J by 3 bases, with 10 bases between the two germline ends. The germline gives CDR1 SEHNR, CDR2 FQNEAQ (reference sequence). This CDR3 has 14 residues. The DNA for the CDR3 is TGTGCCAGCAGCTTCTCCCTTGAAACAGATACGCAGTATTTT. As protein: CASSFSLETDTQYF. Based on the CDR3 plus reference TRBV7-9 and TRBJ2-3, the full variable domain is DTGVSQNPRHKITKRGQNVTFRCDPISEHNRLYWYRQTLGQGPEFLTYFQNEAQLEKSRLLSDRFSAERPKGSFSTLEIQRTEQGDSAMYLCASSFSLETDTQYFGPGTRLTVL.

The chain couples TRBV12-3 or TRBV12-4 to TRBJ1-4, with no clear D. The length of the CDR3 is 13 residues. The V end was cut by 6 bases, the J end by 4 bases, with 9 bases between. The CDR3 sequence: CASRSDGNEKLFF. The CDR3 DNA reads as TGTGCCAGCAGATCTGATGGTAATGAAAAACTGTTTTTT.

The genes are TRBV4-3 and TRBJ2-7; 9 positions match TRBD2. CDR3 length: 15 amino acids. CDR1 is LGHNA and CDR2 is YSLEER in the germline V gene. V dropped 0 bases and J dropped 4; count of bases not matched to a gene: 4. The CDR3 coding sequence is TGCGCCAGCAGCCAAGAGGCGGGAGGGCCTTACGAGCAGTACTTC. Translating gives CASSQEAGGPYEQYF.

This clonotype was counted a few times. The V gene is TRBV6-5, the J gene TRBJ2-3, with 7 bases lining up with TRBD2. The length of the CDR3 is 16 residues. Germline values: CDR1 MNHEY, CDR2 SVGAGI. The trim removed 0 bases at V and 3 bases at J, leaving 6 bases unmatched. CDR3: CASSYSIAGVTDTQYF. CDR3 coding DNA: TGTGCCAGCAGTTACTCGATCGCGGGAGTTACAGATACGCAGTATTTT.

This clonotype came up a few times. DNA of the CDR3: TGTGCCAGCAGTTTATCTCGGCTAGCGGACCCCAGGTTCTTC. Amino acid sequence: CASSLSRLADPRFF. The rearrangement uses TRBV27 and TRBJ2-1; 7 nucleotides match TRBD2. CDR1 MNHEY and CDR2 SMNVEV come from the germline V gene (reference sequence). The CDR3 covers 14 residues. V shed 0 bases and J 15 bases; nucleotides not matched to a gene: 11.

This clonotype was detected many times. This sequence joins TRBV7-2 and TRBJ2-3; 7 positions agree with TRBD2. CDR3 size: 15 residues. Germline V gene data show CDR1 as SGHTA and CDR2 as FQGNSA. V gave up 3 bases and J gave up 1 base; unmatched junction bases: 4. The CDR3 bases are TGTGCCAGCAGCTTGCCAACTAGCGGCACAGATACGCAGTATTTT. It codes for CASSLPTSGTDTQYF.

This clonotype appeared many times. The chain uses TRBV7-9 and TRBJ1-2; D is perhaps TRBD1 (6 bases). Trimming pared 4 bases from V and 7 bases from J, leaving 19 bases between. The CDR3 totals 15 residues. Germline CDR1 and CDR2: SEHNR and FQNEAQ (reference sequence). The CDR3, as DNA: TGTGCCAGCAGCTCCCCGACAGGAGTCCCCTCTGGCTACACCTTC. Amino acid sequence: CASSSPTGVPSGYTF.

The genes are TRBV28 and TRBJ2-3; D may be TRBD2 (6 bases). The CDR3 spans 16 residues. V lost 6 bases and J 0 bases, leaving 16 bases between the germline ends. Germline assignment: CDR1 MDHEN and CDR2 SYDVKM. This chain's CDR3 is CASSPPGAESTDTQYF. The DNA of the CDR3 is TGTGCCAGCAGCCCACCGGGAGCGGAGAGCACAGATACGCAGTATTTT. Using reference TRBV28 and TRBJ2-3 for the parts outside the CDR3, the full variable domain is DVKVTQSSRYLVKRTGEKVFLECVQDMDHENMFWYRQDPGLGLRLIYFSYDVKMKEKGDIPEGYSVSREKKERFSLILESASTNQTSMYLCASSPPGAESTDTQYFGPGTRLTVL.

V is TRBV28 and J is TRBJ1-1; D not certain. Deletions cut 1 base from V and 2 bases from J, with 2 bases between. The CDR3 has 12 amino acids. CDR1 and CDR2 from the germline V gene are MDHEN and SYDVKM. The CDR3 spells CASSLYNTEAFF. CDR3 DNA: TGTGCCAGCAGTTTATACAACACTGAAGCTTTCTTT.